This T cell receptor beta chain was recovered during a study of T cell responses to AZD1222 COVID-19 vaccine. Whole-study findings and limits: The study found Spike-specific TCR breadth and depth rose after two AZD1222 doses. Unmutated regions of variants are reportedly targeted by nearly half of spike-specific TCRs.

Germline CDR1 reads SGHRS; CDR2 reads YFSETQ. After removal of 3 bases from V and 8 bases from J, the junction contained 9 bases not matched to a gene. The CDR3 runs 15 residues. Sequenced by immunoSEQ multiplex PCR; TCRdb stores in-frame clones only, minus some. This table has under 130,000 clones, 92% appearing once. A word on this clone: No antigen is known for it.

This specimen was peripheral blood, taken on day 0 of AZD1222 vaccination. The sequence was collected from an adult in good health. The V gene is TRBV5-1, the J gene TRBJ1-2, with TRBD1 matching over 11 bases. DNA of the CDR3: TGCGCCAGCAGCTCGGACGGACAGGGGGCGAGGGGCTACACCTTC. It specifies CASSSDGQGARGYTF. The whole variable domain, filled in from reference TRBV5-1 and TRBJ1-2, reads KAGVTQTPRYLIKTRGQQVTLSCSPISGHRSVSWYQQTPGQGLQFLFEYFSETQRNKGNFPGRFSGRQFSNSRSEMNVSTLELGDSALYLCASSSDGQGARGYTFGSGTRLTVV.